Given below is one T cell receptor (beta chain) in context. Its antigen is unidentified. The data originate from a study of siplizumab effects on memory and regulatory T cells. Study-level results: There were only a minor fraction of alloreactive clones that mapped to unstimulated subsets. Roughly 75-97% of proliferating CD4+ or CD8+ clones lacked an assignable naive or memory phenotype. Apparently key alloresponse contributors, naive T cells also seemed more diverse than memory cells.

This table comes from immunoSEQ multiplex PCR, and its TCRdb copy is limited to in-frame clones, with some not included. This table has around 86,000 clones, 94% appearing once. Germline-derived CDR1 and CDR2 are SGHTA and FQGNSA. The J segment lost 2 bases and the V segment lost 1 base, leaving 9 bases of the junction unmatched. The CDR3 has 18 residues. What was sequenced was non-Treg CD4+ T cells sorted from blood. The chain uses TRBV7-2 and TRBJ2-7; 12 bases fit TRBD2. The sequence came from a human donor in good health. The CDR3 DNA is TGTGCCAGCAGCTTAGTTGGGACTAGCGGGTCGGCCGCCTACGAGCAGTACTTC. Translated, it gives CASSLVGTSGSAAYEQYF.